These 31 T cell receptor beta chains share one sample of origin, sequenced in a study of cytomegalovirus exposure and HLA in healthy donors. PCR involved 60 Vbeta and 13 Jbeta primers. Clones were read by immunoSEQ multiplex PCR, and TCRdb kept only the in-frame ones, dropping some. The sample carries more than 110,000 clones, 73% recorded once. Sequenced: PBMCs. The receptors originated from a human donor in good health.

V usage is TRBV29-1 and J usage is TRBJ2-1; 10 bases line up with TRBD1. V shed 4 bases, J shed 8 bases, and the junction held 8 bases outside the gene matches. CDR1 is SQVTM, CDR2 ANQGSEA, per germline. The CDR3 has 14 residues. The CDR3 region is CSVAQDRGGHEQFF. Written as DNA, the CDR3 is TGCAGCGTTGCTCAGGACAGGGGGGGCCATGAGCAGTTCTTC.

The chain links TRBV6-4 to TRBJ2-1; TRBD2 aligns across 9 bases. The germline CDR1 and CDR2 sequences are MRHNA and SNTAGT. The ends lost 4 bases at V and 1 base at J; junction bases unmatched: 2. The CDR3 length is 15 residues. CDR3 DNA: TGTGCCAGCAGTGGCGGGGGGGGATCCTACAATGAGCAGTTCTTC. This gives the protein CASSGGGGSYNEQFF.

The chain couples TRBV5-5 to TRBJ1-6; 10 nucleotides agree with TRBD1. The V and J ends lost 4 bases and 9 bases, in that order; junction bases with no gene match: 4. The CDR3 spans 14 residues. Germline values: CDR1 SGHKS, CDR2 YYEKEE (reference sequence). The CDR3 DNA follows: TGTGCCAGCAGCGACGGACAGGGGGTTTCACCCCTCCACTTT. Its translation is CASSDGQGVSPLHF. Full variable domain (missing parts from reference TRBV5-5 and TRBJ1-6): DAGVTQSPTHLIKTRGQQVTLRCSPISGHKSVSWYQQVLGQGPQFIFQYYEKEERGRGNFPDRFSARQFPNYSSELNVNALLLGDSALYLCASSDGQGVSPLHFGNGTRLTVT.

The chain is built from TRBV5-6 and TRBJ2-5; weak D call: TRBD1 (6 bases). TRBJ2-7 explains the end of the DNA better; the J call may be wrong. This CDR3 spans 12 amino acids. Germline V gives CDR1 SGHDT, CDR2 YYEEEE. The CDR3 bases are TGTGCCAGCAGCTTGACAGGGAACGAGCAGTACTTC. This sequence encodes CASSLTGNEQYF.

The chain has TRBV6-5 and TRBJ1-1; 8 bases are shared with TRBD1. The ends lost 7 bases at V and 3 bases at J; junction bases unmatched: 7. The CDR3 runs to 14 residues. In germline, CDR1 is MNHEY, CDR2 SVGAGI. This CDR3 is CASTTPDRDTEAFF. In DNA, the CDR3 is TGTGCCAGCACTACACCGGACAGGGACACTGAAGCTTTCTTT.

The chain employs TRBV14 and TRBJ2-1, with 8 positions matching TRBD2. Losses at the gene ends were 1 base for V and 9 bases for J; bases not matched to a gene: 11. CDR3 length equals 16 residues. Germline CDR1 reads SGHDN; CDR2 reads FVKESK. DNA for the CDR3: TGTGCCAGCAGCCAAGCGGAACGGGGGGGCCAGAGTGAGCAGTTCTTC. Its translation is CASSQAERGGQSEQFF.

This clone was seen just once. The chain employs TRBV5-4 and TRBJ2-7; maybe TRBD1 (5 bases). The CDR3 contains 15 residues. Trimming took 0 bases from V and 5 from J, leaving 15 bases between them. Germline CDR1 is SGHNT and CDR2 is YYREEE (reference sequence). CDR3 in DNA: TGTGCCAGCAGCTTGGCTGATAGGGGTTTGGACGAGCAGTACTTC. Translated: CASSLADRGLDEQYF.

The CDR3 loop reads CAWTRDRPNTGELFF. The CDR3, as DNA: TGTGCCTGGACAAGGGACAGACCGAACACCGGGGAGCTGTTTTTT. The chain joins TRBV30 to TRBJ2-2, with 7 bases that match TRBD1. Germline loops: CDR1 GTSNPN, CDR2 SVGIG (reference sequence). This CDR3 region has 15 residues. V lost 4 bases, J lost 0 bases, and 5 bases stayed unmatched. The full variable domain, in which reference TRBV30 and TRBJ2-2 provide the parts outside the CDR3, is SQTIHQWPATLVQPVGSPLSLECTVEGTSNPNLYWYRQAAGRGLQLLFYSVGIGQISSEVPQNLSASRPQDRQFILSSKKLLLSDSGFYLCAWTRDRPNTGELFFGEGSRLTVL.

The chain combines TRBV11-3 with TRBJ2-7, with TRBD2 as a possible D gene (5 bases). Germline CDR1 SGHNT, CDR2 YENEEA. Trimming cost V 0 bases and J 4 bases, with 10 bases left between them. The CDR3 consists of 14 residues. CDR3 in amino acids: CASSLDSGVYEQYF. CDR3 coding DNA: TGTGCCAGCAGCTTAGATTCCGGGGTTTACGAGCAGTACTTC.

The V call is TRBV29-1, the J call TRBJ2-7; TRBD2 is a possible D gene (6 bases). Trimming pared 6 bases from V and 2 bases from J, leaving 14 bases between. The CDR3 extends over 13 amino acids. Germline values: CDR1 SQVTM, CDR2 ANQGSEA. The CDR3 nucleotides are TGCAGCGTGGCGGAGGGATCCCCCTACGAGCAGTACTTC. Residues: CSVAEGSPYEQYF.

The gene calls are TRBV2 and TRBJ2-1; TRBD2 is a possible D gene (7 bases). Germline CDR1 SNHLY, CDR2 FYNNEI. The germline V and J ends were trimmed by 2 bases and 5 bases, with 16 bases remaining between them. This CDR3 is built from 16 residues. This CDR3 reads CASSEWRGGRDNEQFF. Written as DNA, the CDR3 is TGTGCCAGCAGTGAATGGAGGGGGGGGCGGGACAATGAGCAGTTCTTC. The full variable domain, in which reference TRBV2 and TRBJ2-1 provide the parts outside the CDR3, is EPEVTQTPSHQVTQMGQEVILRCVPISNHLYFYWYRQILGQKVEFLVSFYNNEISEKSEIFDDQFSVERPDGSNFTLKIRSTKLEDSAMYFCASSEWRGGRDNEQFFGPGTRLTVL.

The chain joins TRBV2 to TRBJ1-2; D ambiguous. The CDR3 spans 14 residues. CDR1 and CDR2 (germline): SNHLY, FYNNEI. V gave up 0 bases and J gave up 2 bases, with 7 bases separating them. The CDR3 sequence: CASSEARANYGYTF. The CDR3 DNA follows: TGTGCCAGCAGTGAAGCGCGGGCAAACTATGGCTACACCTTC. Drawing the rest from reference TRBV2 and TRBJ1-2, the complete variable domain is EPEVTQTPSHQVTQMGQEVILRCVPISNHLYFYWYRQILGQKVEFLVSFYNNEISEKSEIFDDQFSVERPDGSNFTLKIRSTKLEDSAMYFCASSEARANYGYTFGSGTRLTVV.

The V call is TRBV25-1, the J call TRBJ1-1, with D hard to call. V was cut by 7 bases and J by 4 bases, with 13 bases left in between. Per the germline V gene, CDR1 is MGHDK and CDR2 is SYGVNS. This CDR3 is 13 amino acids long. Written as DNA, the CDR3 is TGTGCCAGCATGACGGGTAGCCGCACTGAAGCTTTCTTT. Translating gives CASMTGSRTEAFF. The variable domain in full, completed from reference TRBV25-1 and TRBJ1-1, reads EADIYQTPRYLVIGTGKKITLECSQTMGHDKMYWYQQDPGMELHLIHYSYGVNSTEKGDLSSESTVSRIRTEHFPLTLESARPSHTSQYLCASMTGSRTEAFFGQGTRLTVV.

This clone was seen more than once but under ten times. This sequence joins TRBV14 and TRBJ1-2; D is possibly TRBD1 (6 bases). Trimming cost V 2 bases and J 0 bases, with 7 bases left between them. Germline V gene sequence: CDR1 SGHDN, CDR2 FVKESK. This CDR3 is 14 amino acids long. The CDR3 here is CASSQRTANYGYTF. DNA for the CDR3: TGTGCCAGCAGCCAACGGACAGCTAACTATGGCTACACCTTC.

The chain employs TRBV4-2 and TRBJ1-3; the D is unclear. V gave up 3 bases and J gave up 1 base, with 7 bases separating them. The CDR3 is 14 amino acids. CDR1 is LGHNA, CDR2 YNFKEQ, per germline. The CDR3: CASSHRGSGNTIYF. CDR3 DNA sequence: TGTGCCAGCAGCCACCGGGGATCTGGAAACACCATATATTTT.

This chain joins TRBV7-5 and TRBJ2-2; the D segment call TRBD2 is taken from the table without a DNA check. TRBV7-5 constitutes a pseudogene. This CDR3 spans 16 amino acids. DNA of the CDR3: TGTGCCAGAAGCGTGACGTGTCAGGGAGGGTCCGGGGAGCTGTTTTTT. The encoded protein is CARSVTCQGGSGELFF.

The rearrangement links TRBV11-2 to TRBJ2-7; 10 bases fit TRBD2. J was trimmed by 7 bases and V by 4 bases; bases with no gene match: 10. Per the germline V gene, CDR1 is SGHAT and CDR2 is FQNNGV. This CDR3 comprises 15 residues. The CDR3, as DNA: TGTGCCAGCAGCTCGCTGAAGCGGGGGGGCAGGGAGCAGTACTTC. It translates to CASSSLKRGGREQYF.

This clone showed up just once. The genes are TRBV20-1 and TRBJ2-5; TRBD1 aligns across 8 bases. After removal of 7 bases from V and 5 bases from J, the junction contained 3 bases not matched to a gene. The CDR3 sequence is 11 residues long. CDR1 and CDR2 (germline): DFQATT, SNEGSKA (reference sequence). The CDR3 sequence is CSGTGRETQYF. CDR3 coding DNA: TGCAGTGGGACAGGGAGGGAGACCCAGTACTTC.

The chain combines TRBV15 with TRBJ2-7; 9 nucleotides align to TRBD2. After removal of 4 bases from V and 6 bases from J, the junction contained 10 bases not matched to a gene. The CDR3 is made up of 15 amino acids. Germline lookup yields CDR1 LNHNV and CDR2 YYDKDF (reference sequence). This CDR3 is CATSNRPGTSFEQYF. CDR3 DNA: TGTGCCACCAGCAACCGTCCCGGGACTAGCTTCGAGCAGTACTTC.

CDR3 nucleotides: TGTGCCAGCACTACCGGGACAGGGACCCTTGAAGCTTTCTTT. It is translated as CASTTGTGTLEAFF. The gene calls are TRBV2 and TRBJ1-1; 9 nucleotides align to TRBD1. Germline V gene sequence: CDR1 SNHLY, CDR2 FYNNEI. V lost 7 bases, J lost 7 bases, and 10 bases stayed unmatched. The CDR3 contains 14 residues.

The chain links TRBV7-8 to TRBJ2-3; D unclear. The CDR3 runs to 13 residues. V gave up 4 bases and J gave up 7 bases, with 12 bases separating them. CDR1 SGHVS and CDR2 FQNEAQ come from the germline V gene. The CDR3, as DNA: TGTGCCAGCAGCTATGACTCGTCTCATACGCAGTATTTT. Protein: CASSYDSSHTQYF. The complete variable domain, with remaining parts taken from reference TRBV7-8 and TRBJ2-3, reads GAGVSQSPRYKVAKRGQDVALRCDPISGHVSLFWYQQALGQGPEFLTYFQNEAQLDKSGLPSDRFFAERPEGSVSTLKIQRTQQEDSAVYLCASSYDSSHTQYFGPGTRLTVL.

The rearrangement uses TRBV7-9 and TRBJ2-7; D unclear. Germline assignment: CDR1 SEHNR and CDR2 FQNEAQ (reference sequence). V was clipped by 4 bases and J by 10 bases, with 17 bases between them. The CDR3 is made up of 13 amino acids. The CDR3 sequence is CASSSSNGSPQYF. The DNA of the CDR3 is TGTGCCAGCAGCTCGTCTAACGGTAGCCCTCAGTACTTC.

This clone occurred a few times. The V and J genes are TRBV7-3 and TRBJ2-3; 10 bases line up with TRBD2. Trimming took 6 bases from V and 9 from J; bases not matched to a gene: 6. The CDR3 is 13 amino acids. CDR1 and CDR2 from the germline V gene are SGHTA and FQGTGA. The CDR3 loop reads CASSTGTSDTQYF. For the CDR3, the DNA is TGTGCCAGCAGTACCGGGACTAGCGACACGCAGTATTTT.

The chain couples TRBV5-4 to TRBJ2-1; possibly TRBD2 for D (6 bases). This CDR3 is 16 amino acids long. CDR1 and CDR2 (germline): SGHNT, YYREEE (reference sequence). Trimming removed 0 bases from V and 7 bases from J, with 17 bases in between. The CDR3: CASSLAPAGSQNEQFF. The CDR3 region has the DNA TGTGCCAGCAGCTTGGCTCCGGCGGGGAGCCAGAATGAGCAGTTCTTC.

This clone has more than one count but fewer than ten. The chain links TRBV4-1 to TRBJ2-1, with TRBD2 matching over 14 bases. The CDR3 is made up of 17 amino acids. Germline lookup yields CDR1 MGHRA and CDR2 YSYEKL. Trimming at V came to 2 bases and at J to 8 bases, leaving 8 bases not matched to a gene. DNA for the CDR3: TGCGCCAGCAGCCAATTCAGACTAGCGGGAGGGGGGGATGAGCAGTTCTTC. Protein sequence: CASSQFRLAGGGDEQFF.

The V gene is TRBV27, the J gene TRBJ1-3; D not certain. Per germline, CDR1 MNHEY and CDR2 SMNVEV (reference sequence). This CDR3 region has 16 residues. Trimming left V 5 bases short and J 4 bases short, with 18 bases between. As DNA, the CDR3 is TGTGCCAGCAGTCCCTGGTTTCCAGGCTCGGGAAACACCATATATTTT. It encodes CASSPWFPGSGNTIYF.

The chain uses TRBV19 and TRBJ2-2; D is possibly TRBD1 (5 bases). V shed 5 bases and J shed 5 bases, with 15 bases lying between them. Germline assignment: CDR1 LNHDA and CDR2 SQIVND (reference sequence). CDR3 length: 15 residues. The CDR3 DNA sequence: TGTGCCAGTAGTGATGCCAGGGTTGGGACCGGGGAGCTGTTTTTT. This gives the protein CASSDARVGTGELFF.

The V and J genes are TRBV5-1 and TRBJ2-3; a weak D match, TRBD2 (6 bases). This CDR3 spans 16 amino acids. Per germline, CDR1 SGHRS and CDR2 YFSETQ. Trimming took off 3 bases at V and 2 bases at J, with 16 bases between the two ends. The CDR3 loop is CASSSGVAVNTDTQYF. The CDR3 coding sequence is TGCGCCAGCAGCTCGGGGGTAGCGGTGAACACAGATACGCAGTATTTT. The variable domain in full, completed from reference TRBV5-1 and TRBJ2-3, reads KAGVTQTPRYLIKTRGQQVTLSCSPISGHRSVSWYQQTPGQGLQFLFEYFSETQRNKGNFPGRFSGRQFSNSRSEMNVSTLELGDSALYLCASSSGVAVNTDTQYFGPGTRLTVL.

A word on this clone: In the same sample, other DNA sequences code for this CDR3. J is TRBJ1-2 and V is TRBV6-4; 10 bases agree with TRBD1. Germline V CDR1 and CDR2: MRHNA, SNTAGT. Unmatched junction bases numbered 4, after V lost 2 bases and J lost 7 bases. This CDR3 contains 14 residues. As DNA, the CDR3 is TGTGCCAGCAGTGACCTCGGACAGGGGGGTGGCTACACCTTC. It translates to CASSDLGQGGGYTF.

The chain employs TRBV27 and TRBJ2-2, with 7 bases fitting TRBD2. CDR1 and CDR2 from the germline V gene are MNHEY and SMNVEV (reference sequence). Losses at the gene ends were 5 bases for V and 8 bases for J; bases not matched to a gene: 8. The CDR3 runs 14 residues. DNA for the CDR3: TGTGCCAGCAGTAGCGGGAAAAAATTTGGGGAGCTGTTTTTT. Protein sequence: CASSSGKKFGELFF.

The chain has TRBV5-4 and TRBJ2-5, with TRBD1 matching over 8 bases. The J call may be faulty, since TRBJ2-7 better matches the DNA end. The CDR3 is 16 amino acids. In germline, CDR1 is SGHNT, CDR2 YYREEE (reference sequence). The CDR3 reads CASSLAGTGGPNEQYF. CDR3 nucleotide sequence: TGTGCCAGCAGCTTGGCAGGGACAGGAGGTCCTAACGAGCAGTACTTC.